This entry is about one TCR beta chain. What it binds is unknown. The V gene lost 1 base and the J gene lost 1 base, with 4 bases spanning the gap. The CDR3 consists of 13 residues. Germline lookup yields CDR1 SGHVS and CDR2 FQNEAQ. This record comes from a study of T cell clonotyping in hematopoietic cell transplantation. Study outcomes and limitations: After transplant, recipient diversity fell while pathologically expanded clonotypes grew through day 180. Higher Inverse Simpson Index values in graft donor and pretransplant recipient predicted broader posttransplant TCR diversity.

The repertoire was sequenced with immunoSEQ multiplex PCR; TCRdb's copy has only in-frame clones and lacks some. The table includes fewer than 40,000 clones, 80% to 90% detected once. Sequenced: peripheral blood mononuclear cells. The rearrangement joins TRBV7-8 to TRBJ1-1; D is undetermined. The receptor was derived from a middle-aged woman in good health. Some clones in this sample may be carry-over from other donors' samples. DNA for the CDR3: TGTGCCAGCAGCTTAGGCAGGAACACTGAAGCTTTCTTT. This codes for CASSLGRNTEAFF.